This entry features one T cell receptor (beta chain) sequence. Its antigen is as yet unknown. The primer mix had 60 Vbeta and 13 Jbeta primers. Generated by immunoSEQ multiplex PCR, the TCRdb table keeps only in-frame clones and is missing some. Here the sample spans 200,000 to 250,000 clones, around 80% being singletons. Trimming removed 2 bases at V and 11 bases at J, with 16 bases between. Germline-derived CDR1 and CDR2 are SGHDT and YYEEEE. The CDR3 totals 13 residues. The sample is drawn from a study of cytomegalovirus exposure and HLA in healthy donors. Background on the study: Prior work identified 95 million to 120 million unique TCR beta sequences in 150 million to 200 million T cells. Study-level findings and limits: Segments of the TCR beta V type were, in most cases, productive about 90% or about 30% of the time in an earlier analysis.

Donors were ostensibly healthy at sampling, although undocumented immune exposures were probable. V is TRBV5-6 and J is TRBJ1-2; D unclear. Sequenced input: PBMCs. This receptor was taken from a boy younger than 10 in good health and CMV-seronegative. The CDR3 DNA sequence: TGTGCCAGCAGCTTAAGGTCCCCTCGAGGTTACACCTTC. Translating gives CASSLRSPRGYTF.